This TCR beta chain derives from a study of blood T cell repertoires in COVID-19. Study-wide background: Whether acute or convalescent, the COVID-19 samples came from the United States, Italy and Spain.

The data were produced by immunoSEQ multiplex PCR, yet TCRdb's version contains in-frame clones alone and is incomplete. Here the sample spans about 190,000 clones, 70% to 85% being singletons. Germline values: CDR1 LNHDA, CDR2 SQIVND (reference sequence). CDR3 length: 12 amino acids. V shed 3 bases and J shed 7 bases, with 9 bases lying between them. Ages ranged from about 18 to 100 years, with residence in 24 US areas. Sequencing used PBMCs or T cells enriched from blood (not recorded which). The receptor was derived from a woman in her 30s who had recovered from COVID-19. The gene calls are TRBV19 and TRBJ1-2; D gene uncertain. CDR3 DNA: TGTGCCAGTAGTATTTATCCAGGTGGCTACACCTTC. It translates to CASSIYPGGYTF.